The 5 T cell receptor beta chains below were found in one sample sequenced in a study of cytomegalovirus exposure and HLA in healthy donors. This PCR relied on a set of 60 Vbeta primers and 13 Jbeta primers. TCRdb keeps only in-frame clones here, not all; method: immunoSEQ multiplex PCR. The sample holds approximately 79,000 clones, around four fifths seen once. Sequenced: PBMCs. These receptors were collected from a boy under 18 in good health and CMV-seronegative.

The chain employs TRBV27 and TRBJ1-1; D is unclear. This CDR3 comprises 13 residues. Germline assignment: CDR1 MNHEY and CDR2 SMNVEV (reference sequence). With 10 bases removed from V and 4 bases from J, the gap between germline ends came to 16 bases. The CDR3 bases are TGTGCCACCTCGCGGGGTAAGGGCACTGAAGCTTTCTTT. As protein: CATSRGKGTEAFF.

This clone was seen only a few times. This chain joins TRBV9 and TRBJ2-7; 8 bases align to TRBD2. The CDR3 is made up of 15 amino acids. The trim removed 1 base at V and 2 bases at J, leaving 5 bases unmatched. Germline V CDR1 and CDR2: SGDLS, YYNGEE. CDR3 coding DNA: TGTGCCAGCAGCGTAATGAGCGGGAGCCCCTACGAGCAGTACTTC. Translated: CASSVMSGSPYEQYF.

This clone was seen only once. The CDR3 reads CAWSTSDSYEQYF. The CDR3 nucleotides read TGTGCCTGGAGTACTAGCGACTCCTACGAGCAGTACTTC. The chain recombines TRBV30 with TRBJ2-7; 7 bases are shared with TRBD2. Germline V gene sequence: CDR1 GTSNPN, CDR2 SVGIG (reference sequence). This CDR3 has 13 residues. V was pared by 2 bases and J by 0 bases, with 1 base of the junction left unmatched.

The chain combines TRBV28 with TRBJ2-6, with 7 bases that match TRBD1. V shed 2 bases and J 2 bases; nucleotides not matched to a gene: 0. This CDR3 is 15 amino acids long. Germline CDR1 MDHEN, CDR2 SYDVKM. The CDR3 loop is CASSLQGAGANVLTF. CDR3 sequence (DNA): TGTGCCAGCAGTTTACAGGGGGCTGGGGCCAACGTCCTGACTTTC.

V gene TRBV28 combines with J gene TRBJ2-7; D ambiguous. Germline CDR1 is MDHEN and CDR2 is SYDVKM. Trimming cost V 3 bases and J 0 bases, with 6 bases left between them. The CDR3 length is 13 residues. The CDR3 is CASSFRSSYEQYF. The DNA for the CDR3 is TGTGCCAGCAGTTTTCGGAGCTCCTACGAGCAGTACTTC.